This TCR beta chain came from a study of OX40 agonist ivuxolimab in advanced cancers. Study in general: Three patients, one with hepatocellular carcinoma and two with cutaneous melanoma, achieved partial responses. Study results and caveats: In CD8+ T cells, expanded clones were on average more numerous than in CD4+.

Sequenced by immunoSEQ multiplex PCR; TCRdb stores in-frame clones only, minus some. The sample comprises under 80,000 clones, 86% of which are singletons, and roughly 0.64% rests with the top ten. After removal of 4 bases from V and 7 bases from J, the junction contained 4 bases not matched to a gene. The germline V gene has CDR1 SGHDN and CDR2 FVKESK. The CDR3 loop spans 13 amino acids. Blood draws occurred at baseline, cycle 4 day 1, and cycle 7 day 1. Notes on this clone: The antigen is not known.

Source: CD4+ or CD8+ T cells sorted from blood, taken in a trial of the OX40 agonist ivuxolimab. The source of this sequence is an adult with an advanced solid tumor such as melanoma, head and neck, liver or kidney cancer. The V call is TRBV14, the J call TRBJ1-2; 9 bases line up with TRBD1. In nucleotides, the CDR3 is TGTGCCAGCAGCCGGGACAGGGCTGCTGGCTACACCTTC. Protein product: CASSRDRAAGYTF.